A single sample is the source of the 29 T cell receptor beta chains below, sequenced in a study of T cells in localized non-small cell lung cancer. TCRdb's table, derived via immunoSEQ multiplex PCR, lists solely in-frame clones and lacks some. The sample lists 3,000 to 4,500 clones, around a quarter seen once, with 6.5% to 9.5% in the top ten. This specimen was lung tumor tissue, taken before any cancer treatment. The source is a woman aged 40-70 years with stage I lung adenocarcinoma.

The V and J genes are TRBV6-8 and TRBJ2-5; the match to TRBD2 covers 14 bases. J lost 4 bases, V lost 8 bases, and 9 bases had no gene match. Germline V lookup: CDR1 MNHGY, CDR2 SAAAGT. This CDR3 is 16 amino acids long. The CDR3 here is CASRGTSGRFLETQYF. CDR3 DNA: TGTGCCAGCCGCGGGACTAGCGGGAGATTTTTAGAGACCCAGTACTTC.

The chain is built from TRBV15 and TRBJ2-7, with 12 positions matching TRBD2. The CDR3 consists of 15 residues. J lost 3 bases, V lost 9 bases, and 9 bases had no gene match. The germline gives CDR1 LNHNV, CDR2 YYDKDF (reference sequence). This CDR3 is CATSERTSGIYEQYF. CDR3 sequence (DNA): TGTGCCACTTCGGAAAGGACTAGCGGGATCTACGAGCAGTACTTC.

There are a few counts of this clone. This chain links TRBV6-8 with TRBJ2-7; D perhaps matches TRBD1 (5 bases). Germline CDR1 is MNHGY and CDR2 is SAAAGT. The CDR3 totals 14 residues. Trimming cost V 4 bases and J 3 bases, with 13 bases left between them. CDR3 region: CASSLFRESYEQYF. CDR3 nucleotides: TGTGCCAGCAGTTTATTCAGGGAAAGCTACGAGCAGTACTTC.

The V gene is TRBV6-8, the J gene TRBJ1-6, with D unclear. Germline values: CDR1 MNHGY, CDR2 SAAAGT. The ends were cut back, 6 bases at V and 6 bases at J, with 18 bases in the middle. The CDR3 loop spans 16 amino acids. CDR3 sequence (DNA): TGTGCCAGCAGCTCCGTTGGAGCGGTCGGTAATTCACCCCTCCACTTT. Amino acid sequence: CASSSVGAVGNSPLHF.

V gene TRBV29-1 combines with J gene TRBJ2-5; 9 nucleotides line up with TRBD1. CDR3 length: 15 amino acids. Trimming took 3 bases from V and 5 from J; bases not matched to a gene: 10. Germline V CDR1 and CDR2: SQVTM, ANQGSEA. CDR3 residues: CSVDYGTGRGETQYF. In DNA form, the CDR3 reads TGCAGCGTTGACTACGGGACAGGGAGAGGGGAGACCCAGTACTTC.

The chain has TRBV15 and TRBJ1-3; D not certain. The CDR3 contains 14 residues. Trimming stripped 5 bases from V and 0 bases from J, with 8 bases between. Germline-derived CDR1 and CDR2 are LNHNV and YYDKDF (reference sequence). In DNA form, the CDR3 reads TGTGCCACCAGCGGGCAACTCTCTGGAAACACCATATATTTT. It encodes CATSGQLSGNTIYF.

Only a few counts were recorded for this clone. This rearrangement joins TRBV6-8 to TRBJ1-4; D unclear. The V and J ends lost 5 bases and 4 bases respectively, with 11 bases between them. CDR1 is MNHGY, CDR2 SAAAGT, per germline. CDR3 length: 14 amino acids. The CDR3 loop reads CASSRTEFNEKLFF. CDR3 sequence (DNA): TGTGCCAGCAGTCGCACGGAATTTAATGAAAAACTGTTTTTT.

In its sample, this clone is medium-sized. V gene TRBV6-1 combines with J gene TRBJ1-2, with a tentative D call TRBD1 (5 bases). The CDR3 is made up of 15 amino acids. Trimming removed 0 bases from V and 7 bases from J, with 15 bases in between. Per the germline V gene, CDR1 is MNHNS and CDR2 is SASEGT. This CDR3 reads CASSEALSGGIGYTF. CDR3 DNA: TGTGCCAGCAGTGAAGCGCTTTCTGGGGGGATTGGCTACACCTTC.

This clone is labeled medium-sized. The chain couples TRBV11-3 to TRBJ2-3; 8 bases align to TRBD2. The junction had 5 bases not matched to a gene; V was cut back by 6 bases and J by 0 bases. CDR1 is SGHNT and CDR2 is YENEEA in the germline V gene. The CDR3 covers 15 residues. This CDR3 is CASSQRESSTDTQYF. The CDR3 bases are TGTGCCAGCAGTCAGCGGGAGTCTAGCACAGATACGCAGTATTTT.

The gene calls are TRBV29-1 and TRBJ1-2; D remains unclear. CDR1 SQVTM and CDR2 ANQGSEA come from the germline V gene. The CDR3 is 16 residues long. The V end was cut by 4 bases, the J end by 1 base, with 19 bases between. This CDR3 is CSVATLWGRINYGYTF. CDR3 DNA sequence: TGCAGCGTTGCCACGCTCTGGGGTAGGATTAACTATGGCTACACCTTC.

The V gene is TRBV18, the J gene TRBJ2-5, with D tentatively TRBD2 (6 bases). The CDR3 spans 14 residues. V was pared by 3 bases and J by 4 bases, with 12 bases between. Per germline, CDR1 KGHSH and CDR2 LQKENI. The CDR3 DNA reads as TGTGCCAGCTCACCGCGGCCGGAGGGAGAGACCCAGTACTTC. Amino acids: CASSPRPEGETQYF.

This chain connects TRBV5-1 to TRBJ2-7; a weak D match, TRBD1 (7 bases). Per the germline V gene, CDR1 is SGHRS and CDR2 is YFSETQ. V was clipped by 2 bases and J by 3 bases, with 27 bases between them. The CDR3 runs to 19 residues. The CDR3 DNA reads as TGCGCCAGCAGCTTTAAAGCGGGCCTGGCTGGACAGGCGTTCTACGAGCAGTACTTC. It specifies CASSFKAGLAGQAFYEQYF.

The rearrangement uses TRBV29-1 and TRBJ2-3; TRBD1 or TRBD2 may be the D gene (5 bases each). Per germline, CDR1 SQVTM and CDR2 ANQGSEA. The length of the CDR3 is 14 residues. V gave up 6 bases and J gave up 2 bases, with 15 bases separating them. The CDR3 reads CSVHRDAFTDTQYF. CDR3 nucleotide sequence: TGCAGCGTCCACCGGGACGCCTTCACAGATACGCAGTATTTT.

The CDR3 bases are TGCGCCAGCCAACAGGGATGGACCTACAATGAGCAGTTCTTC. It encodes CASQQGWTYNEQFF. J is TRBJ2-1 and V is TRBV5-1; the D gene is possibly TRBD1 (6 bases). V gave up 7 bases and J gave up 2 bases, with 13 bases separating them. CDR1 SGHRS and CDR2 YFSETQ come from the germline V gene. The CDR3 spans 14 residues.

The chain is built from TRBV9 and TRBJ1-1; D might be TRBD1 (6 bases). The CDR3 runs 14 residues. Trimming cost V 10 bases and J 2 bases, with 18 bases left between them. Looked up from germline, CDR1 is SGDLS and CDR2 is YYNGEE. The DNA for the CDR3 is TGTGCCGGTAGAATTGACAGGTACAACACTGAAGCTTTCTTT. Translation: CAGRIDRYNTEAFF.

The V and J genes are TRBV9 and TRBJ1-4; 7 bases align to TRBD1. The V gene's germline CDR1 is SGDLS and CDR2 YYNGEE. The V gene end was trimmed by 6 bases and the J gene end by 8 bases; junction bases not matched to a gene: 4. The CDR3 is made up of 12 amino acids. The CDR3 DNA reads TGTGCCAGCACCAGGGGGAGGGAAAAACTGTTTTTT. Amino acid sequence: CASTRGREKLFF.

In its sample, this clone was seen a few times. The chain recombines TRBV11-3 with TRBJ1-6; the D is unclear. This CDR3 contains 14 residues. The V gene's germline CDR1 is SGHNT and CDR2 YENEEA. V was trimmed by 4 bases and J by 6 bases, leaving 10 bases between them. The CDR3 reads CASSSPNLNSPLHF. CDR3 in DNA: TGTGCCAGCAGCTCGCCTAACCTTAATTCACCCCTCCACTTT.

This clone showed up just once. The chain couples TRBV18 to TRBJ2-5; weak D call: TRBD1 (5 bases). CDR3 size: 13 residues. From germline, CDR1 is KGHSH and CDR2 LQKENI. Trimming removed 3 bases from V and 3 bases from J, with 8 bases in between. As DNA, the CDR3 is TGTGCCAGCTCACCTTTCAGGGAAGAGACCCAGTACTTC. Translation gives CASSPFREETQYF.

The chain is built from TRBV4-1 and TRBJ1-1, with 7 bases that match TRBD1. The CDR3 runs to 15 residues. J lost 4 bases, V lost 0 bases, and 5 bases had no gene match. Germline-derived CDR1 and CDR2 are MGHRA and YSYEKL. Here the CDR3 DNA reads TGCGCCAGCAGCCAAGAATCCCAGGGGGGCACTGAAGCTTTCTTT. This codes for CASSQESQGGTEAFF.

This clone is medium-sized within its sample. V is TRBV9 and J is TRBJ1-2; D is uncertain. The CDR3 contains 14 residues. Trimming stripped 0 bases from V and 5 bases from J, with 11 bases between. Germline loops: CDR1 SGDLS, CDR2 YYNGEE. CDR3 DNA sequence: TGTGCCAGCAGCGTAGACCGGCTCGATTATGGCTACACCTTC. The encoded protein is CASSVDRLDYGYTF.

This clone turned up a few times. The V gene is TRBV9, the J gene TRBJ2-2; a weak D match, TRBD1 (6 bases). Trimming pared 0 bases from V and 4 bases from J, leaving 10 bases between. Germline assignment: CDR1 SGDLS and CDR2 YYNGEE. This CDR3 spans 15 amino acids. CDR3 in amino acids: CASSVVGAGTGELFF. The CDR3 nucleotides are TGTGCCAGCAGCGTAGTGGGGGCTGGCACCGGGGAGCTGTTTTTT. The full variable domain, in which reference TRBV9 and TRBJ2-2 provide the parts outside the CDR3, is DSGVTQTPKHLITATGQRVTLRCSPRSGDLSVYWYQQSLDQGLQFLIQYYNGEERAKGNILERFSAQQFPDLHSELNLSSLELGDSALYFCASSVVGAGTGELFFGEGSRLTVL.

This clone was recorded a few times. V gene TRBV10-2 combines with J gene TRBJ2-5; no clear D gene. Germline V lookup: CDR1 WSHSY, CDR2 SAAADI. The CDR3 covers 13 residues. Deletions cut 4 bases from V and 2 bases from J, with 8 bases between. CDR3 sequence reads: CASSVDQQETQYF. CDR3 nucleotides: TGCGCCAGCAGTGTGGACCAACAAGAGACCCAGTACTTC.

The CDR3 DNA is TGCAGCGTTGTAAGGACAGGGTTGACTGAAGCTTTCTTT. Translation: CSVVRTGLTEAFF. The rearrangement joins TRBV29-1 to TRBJ1-1, with TRBD1 identical over 8 bases. The CDR3 contains 13 residues. CDR1 SQVTM and CDR2 ANQGSEA come from the germline V gene. V lost 4 bases to trimming and J lost 5 bases; unmatched junction nucleotides: 6.

This clone showed up just a few times. The CDR3 region is CSVETSGAGDTQYF. In nucleotides, the CDR3 is TGCAGCGTCGAGACTAGCGGGGCCGGAGATACGCAGTATTTT. The rearrangement links TRBV29-1 to TRBJ2-3, with 11 bases identical to TRBD2. The CDR3 loop spans 14 amino acids. Losses at the gene ends were 6 bases for V and 5 bases for J; bases not matched to a gene: 7. CDR1 and CDR2 from the germline V gene are SQVTM and ANQGSEA.

This clone is deemed medium-sized (0.01 to 0.1%). DNA for the CDR3: TGTGCCAGCTCACCAGGGGATCAAGAGACCCAGTACTTC. Its translation: CASSPGDQETQYF. The chain recombines TRBV18 with TRBJ2-5; D gene unclear. The V end lost 2 bases, the J end lost 2 bases, and 6 bases lay between the germline ends. This CDR3 spans 13 amino acids. The germline CDR1 and CDR2 sequences are KGHSH and LQKENI.

This chain connects TRBV19 to TRBJ1-4; 7 bases map to TRBD1. CDR1 is LNHDA and CDR2 is SQIVND in the germline V gene (reference sequence). The CDR3 loop spans 16 amino acids. After removal of 5 bases from V and 8 bases from J, the junction contained 14 bases not matched to a gene. The CDR3 loop is CASSGSWTGSLEKLFF. The DNA for the CDR3 is TGTGCCAGTAGTGGCTCCTGGACAGGATCTTTAGAAAAACTGTTTTTT.

Only a few counts were recorded for this clone. J is TRBJ2-1 and V is TRBV15; TRBD2 aligns across 12 bases. The CDR3 runs 17 residues. V lost 1 base and J lost 5; bases outside the gene matches: 6. Per germline, CDR1 LNHNV and CDR2 YYDKDF (reference sequence). This CDR3 is CATSRGTSGRFHNEQFF. The CDR3 nucleotides read TGTGCCACCAGCAGAGGAACTAGCGGGAGGTTTCACAATGAGCAGTTCTTC.

V usage is TRBV11-3 and J usage is TRBJ2-7, with 10 nucleotides matching TRBD1. From germline, CDR1 is SGHNT and CDR2 YENEEA. The junction had 8 bases not matched to a gene; V was cut back by 6 bases and J by 3 bases. The CDR3 runs 15 residues. CDR3 nucleotides: TGTGCCAGCAGTCAGGCCGGGACAGGGGACTACGAGCAGTACTTC. It translates to CASSQAGTGDYEQYF.

The CDR3 bases are TGCGCCAGCCTGAAGGGGGTCTCCCCTGAAGCTTTCTTT. This sequence encodes CASLKGVSPEAFF. The V and J genes are TRBV23-1 and TRBJ1-1, with a possible D match to TRBD1 (6 bases). TRBV23-1 is designated an ORF whose function remains uncertain. Trimming cost V 8 bases and J 6 bases, with 16 bases left between them. The CDR3 length is 13 residues.